This T cell receptor beta chain was sequenced during a study of T-cell reconstitution after alpha-beta-depleted transplantation in children. Many counts were recorded for this clonotype. Unique molecular identifiers were incorporated when the TCRbeta library was constructed. TCRdb re-analysed the PCR reads in MiXCR, keeping a single row per CDR3 protein. The sample lists hundreds of thousands of distinct CDR3 sequences, roughly 15% occurring once. This CDR3 spans 11 amino acids. CDR1 is SGHTA, CDR2 FQGNSA, per germline. V shed 4 bases and J shed 2 bases, with 3 bases lying between them. The gene calls are TRBV7-2 and TRBJ2-7; D not resolved. This sequence originates from a human donor who donated a stem cell graft to a child with acute myeloid leukemia. Sequenced material: PBMCs from the stem cell graft donor, taken from the stem cell graft. CDR3 region: CASSSTYEQYF. DNA for the CDR3: TGTGCCAGCAGCTCCACCTACGAGCAGTACTTC.